Presented here are 5 T cell receptor beta chains from one specimen sequenced in a study of human T cells and chemical hapten exposure. Specified time point: patch test 1, 2 weeks after DPC sensitization. Treatment of the sample: therapeutic diphenylcyclopropenone sensitization with weekly scalp DPC. TCRdb re-called the RACE reads with MiXCR, one entry per CDR3 protein. The table lists about 120,000 distinct CDR3 sequences, about 12% of them singletons, with approximately 1.5% in the top ten. The material sequenced was whole blood, taken in connection with sensitization to the hapten diphenylcyclopropenone (DPC). These receptors all stem from a woman aged 50 to 65 with alopecia areata. Some clones in this sample may be carry-over from other donors' samples.

This clonotype has more than one count but fewer than ten. The V and J genes are TRBV10-3 and TRBJ1-4; TRBD1 matches at 8 bases. Trimming at V came to 3 bases and at J to 3 bases, leaving 0 bases not matched to a gene. Germline CDR1 reads ENHRY; CDR2 reads SYGVKD. The CDR3 is 14 amino acids. CDR3 in DNA: TGTGCCATCAGTGAACAGGGGGCTAATGAAAAACTGTTTTTT. Protein product: CAISEQGANEKLFF.

This clonotype turned up a few times. The chain carries TRBV28 and TRBJ1-3; D is uncertain. This CDR3 spans 15 amino acids. CDR1 MDHEN and CDR2 SYDVKM come from the germline V gene. V shed 7 bases and J shed 0 bases, with 13 bases lying between them. In DNA, the CDR3 is TGTGCCAGCAAGTTAACGCTGAACTCTGGAAACACCATATATTTT. Protein product: CASKLTLNSGNTIYF. Full variable domain (rest looked up from reference TRBV28 and TRBJ1-3): DVKVTQSSRYLVKRTGEKVFLECVQDMDHENMFWYRQDPGLGLRLIYFSYDVKMKEKGDIPEGYSVSREKKERFSLILESASTNQTSMYLCASKLTLNSGNTIYFGEGSWLTVV.

The sample holds many counts of this clonotype. The V call is TRBV7-2, the J call TRBJ2-3; no definite D call. The V gene's germline CDR1 is SGHTA and CDR2 FQGNSA. This CDR3 is 15 amino acids long. The ends were cut back, 2 bases at V and 1 base at J, with 10 bases in the middle. The CDR3, as DNA: TGTGCCAGCAGCTTACGGTTTCCCGGCACAGATACGCAGTATTTT. Amino acid sequence: CASSLRFPGTDTQYF. Full variable domain (rest looked up from reference TRBV7-2 and TRBJ2-3): GAGVSQSPSNKVTEKGKDVELRCDPISGHTALYWYRQSLGQGLEFLIYFQGNSAPDKSGLPSDRFSAERTGGSVSTLTIQRTQQEDSAVYLCASSLRFPGTDTQYFGPGTRLTVL.

The table lists this clonotype with many counts. This chain uses TRBV28 with TRBJ1-3, with TRBD1 as a possible D gene (5 bases). The CDR3 covers 14 residues. Trimming left V 4 bases short and J 2 bases short, with 9 bases between. Germline V gene data show CDR1 as MDHEN and CDR2 as SYDVKM. CDR3 nucleotides: TGTGCCAGCAGTTCAGGGCAGGCTGGAAACACCATATATTTT. It yields the protein CASSSGQAGNTIYF.

The chain links TRBV20-1 to TRBJ1-2; no definite D call. Trimming took off 1 base at V and 1 base at J, with 22 bases between the two ends. This CDR3 contains 18 residues. Germline V gene sequence: CDR1 DFQATT, CDR2 SNEGSKA (reference sequence). The CDR3 DNA is TGCAGTGCTAGAGGACTCCCCGGACGCAAAAGCGATAACTATGGCTACACCTTC. Its protein is CSARGLPGRKSDNYGYTF.